The present TCR beta chain was sequenced within a study of blood T cell repertoires in COVID-19. The assay was immunoSEQ multiplex PCR, and TCRdb's table has in-frame clones only and misses some. Of about 150,000 clones in the sample, about four fifths were seen once. With 6 bases removed from V and 5 bases from J, the gap between germline ends came to 14 bases. CDR3 length: 14 residues. Germline values: CDR1 SNHLY, CDR2 FYNNEI. The chain has TRBV2 and TRBJ1-5; tentative D call: TRBD1 (6 bases). Sequenced input: peripheral blood. The TCR was taken from a woman older than 75 with active or convalescent COVID-19. The CDR3 reads CASSPGRGDQPQHF. The CDR3 coding sequence is TGTGCCAGCAGCCCCGGGAGGGGGGATCAGCCCCAGCATTTT.